This T cell receptor beta chain is drawn from a study of blood T cell repertoires in COVID-19. The wider study: Sites across the United States, Italy and Spain contributed samples from acute and convalescent COVID-19.

Using immunoSEQ multiplex PCR, the repertoire was profiled, and TCRdb retains in-frame clones only, with some absent. This table holds 200,000 to 300,000 clones, more than 80% found once. V shed 6 bases and J shed 4 bases, with 21 bases lying between them. Per the germline V gene, CDR1 is MNHEY and CDR2 is SVGEGT. The CDR3 sequence is 16 residues long. Sequencing was done on a sample of peripheral blood. The receptor's source is an elderly woman with COVID-19, enrolled during active disease. The chain recombines TRBV6-2 or TRBV6-3 with TRBJ1-1, with a tentative D call TRBD1 (6 bases). The CDR3 DNA is TGTGCCAGCAGCCCAAACAGGGCCAGGGGTAGCACTGAAGCTTTCTTT. Translated, it gives CASSPNRARGSTEAFF.